The 4 T cell receptor beta chains in this list originate from one sample, sequenced in a study of blood T cells in healthy people across ages. The use of a sample-barcoded 5' primer and a J-beta primer mix characterized a second PCR of roughly 6 to 11 cycles. One entry per CDR3 protein, called by TCRdb with MiXCR from the 5' RACE reads. This sample has 500,000 to 600,000 distinct CDR3 sequences, with approximately 25% found just once. What was sequenced was blood. These receptor sequences come from a woman aged 70 to 79 in good health.

J is TRBJ2-3 and V is TRBV29-1; the D is unclear. Germline values: CDR1 SQVTM, CDR2 ANQGSEA. The CDR3 is 11 residues long. V shed 4 bases and J shed 6 bases, with 8 bases lying between them. CDR3 sequence: CSVGASDTQYF. The CDR3 bases are TGCAGCGTTGGGGCTTCCGATACGCAGTATTTT.

This sequence joins TRBV20-1 and TRBJ2-3; 7 nucleotides line up with TRBD1. From germline, CDR1 is DFQATT and CDR2 SNEGSKA (reference sequence). The CDR3 loop spans 15 amino acids. Trimming removed 0 bases from V and 4 bases from J; junction bases left unmatched: 7. In nucleotides, the CDR3 is TGCAGTGCTAGAGATCTTGGCCAGGGGGCAGATACGCAGTATTTT. This gives the protein CSARDLGQGADTQYF.

V usage is TRBV4-3 and J usage is TRBJ2-6; possible D gene TRBD1, 5 bases. The V and J ends lost 4 bases and 0 bases respectively, with 16 bases between them. Germline lookup yields CDR1 LGHNA and CDR2 YSLEER. The CDR3 loop spans 18 amino acids. The CDR3 DNA reads TGCGCCAGCAGCCTCCGCCATGGGGCGAACTCTGGGGCCAACGTCCTGACTTTC. This encodes CASSLRHGANSGANVLTF.

This sequence joins TRBV20-1 and TRBJ2-1; no firm D call. Germline loops: CDR1 DFQATT, CDR2 SNEGSKA (reference sequence). The length of the CDR3 is 14 residues. The ends were cut back, 5 bases at V and 2 bases at J, with 13 bases in the middle. The CDR3 sequence: CSAAPPVPYNEQFF. DNA of the CDR3: TGCAGTGCTGCCCCTCCCGTACCCTACAATGAGCAGTTCTTC.